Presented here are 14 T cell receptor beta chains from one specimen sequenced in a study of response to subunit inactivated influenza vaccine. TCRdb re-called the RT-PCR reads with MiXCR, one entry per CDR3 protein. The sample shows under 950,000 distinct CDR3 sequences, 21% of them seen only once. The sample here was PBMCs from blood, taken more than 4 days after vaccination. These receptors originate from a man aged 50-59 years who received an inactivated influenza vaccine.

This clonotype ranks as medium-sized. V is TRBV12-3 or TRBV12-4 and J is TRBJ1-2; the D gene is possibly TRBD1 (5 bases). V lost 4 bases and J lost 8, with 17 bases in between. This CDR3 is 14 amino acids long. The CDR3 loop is CASSWPGGARGYTF. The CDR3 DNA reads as TGTGCCAGCAGTTGGCCTGGAGGGGCGCGCGGCTACACCTTC.

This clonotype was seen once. This CDR3 reads CASSPPAGGSSYNEQFF. CDR3 sequence (DNA): TGTGCCAGCTCACCACCTGCAGGCGGGAGCTCCTACAATGAGCAGTTCTTC. The chain couples TRBV18 to TRBJ2-1, with 7 bases that match TRBD2. V lost 0 bases, J lost 0 bases, and 5 bases stayed unmatched. The CDR3 runs to 17 residues. The germline CDR1 and CDR2 sequences are KGHSH and LQKENI.

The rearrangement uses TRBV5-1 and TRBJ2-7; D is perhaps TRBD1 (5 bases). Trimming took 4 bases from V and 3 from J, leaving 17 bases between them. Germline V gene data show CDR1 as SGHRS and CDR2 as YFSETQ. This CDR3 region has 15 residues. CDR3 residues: CASSLGDRNSYEQYF. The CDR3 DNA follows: TGCGCCAGCAGCCTCGGAGACAGAAACAGCTACGAGCAGTACTTC.

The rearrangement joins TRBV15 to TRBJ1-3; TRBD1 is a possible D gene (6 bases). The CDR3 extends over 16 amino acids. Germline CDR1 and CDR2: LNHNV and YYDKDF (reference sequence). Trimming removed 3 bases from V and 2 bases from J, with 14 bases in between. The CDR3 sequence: CATSRAHRAAGNTIYF. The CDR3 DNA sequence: TGTGCCACCAGCAGGGCACACAGGGCCGCTGGAAACACCATATATTTT. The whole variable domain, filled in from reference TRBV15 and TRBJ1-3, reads DAMVIQNPRYQVTQFGKPVTLSCSQTLNHNVMYWYQQKSSQAPKLLFHYYDKDFNNEADTPDNFQSRRPNTSFCFLDIRSPGLGDTAMYLCATSRAHRAAGNTIYFGEGSWLTVV.

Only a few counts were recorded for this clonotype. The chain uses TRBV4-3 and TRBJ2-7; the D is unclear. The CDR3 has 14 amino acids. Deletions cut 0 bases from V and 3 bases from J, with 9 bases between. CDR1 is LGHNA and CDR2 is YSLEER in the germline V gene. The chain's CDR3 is CASSQEPDNYEQYF. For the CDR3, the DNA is TGCGCCAGCAGCCAAGAACCAGATAACTACGAGCAGTACTTC.

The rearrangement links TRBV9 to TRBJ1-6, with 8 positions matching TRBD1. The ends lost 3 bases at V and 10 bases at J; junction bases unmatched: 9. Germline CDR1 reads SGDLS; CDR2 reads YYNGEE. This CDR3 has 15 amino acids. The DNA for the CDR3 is TGTGCCAGCAGCGCCAGGACAGGGAGTCGCTCACCCCTCCACTTT. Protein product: CASSARTGSRSPLHF.

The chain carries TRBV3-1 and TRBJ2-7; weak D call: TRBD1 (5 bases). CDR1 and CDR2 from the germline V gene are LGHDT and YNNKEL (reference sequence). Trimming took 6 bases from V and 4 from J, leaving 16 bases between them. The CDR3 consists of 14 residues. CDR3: CASSDRTKVYEQYF. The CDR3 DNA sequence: TGTGCCAGCAGTGATAGGACAAAAGTATACGAGCAGTACTTC.

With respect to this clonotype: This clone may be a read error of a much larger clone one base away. The CDR3, as DNA: TGCAGTGCTAGAGGTTTGAGCGGGAGGGCCGACGAGCAGTACTTC. It codes for CSARGLSGRADEQYF. This chain joins TRBV20-1 and TRBJ2-7, with 10 bases lining up with TRBD2. Germline CDR1 reads DFQATT; CDR2 reads SNEGSKA (reference sequence). This CDR3 region has 15 residues. After removal of 1 base from V and 5 bases from J, the junction contained 8 bases not matched to a gene.

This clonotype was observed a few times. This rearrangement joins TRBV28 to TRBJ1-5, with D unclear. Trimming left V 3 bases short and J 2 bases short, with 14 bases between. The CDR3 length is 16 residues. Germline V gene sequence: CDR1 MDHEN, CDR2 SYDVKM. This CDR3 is CASSFQRGKGNQPQHF. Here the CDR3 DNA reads TGTGCCAGCAGTTTTCAGAGAGGGAAAGGCAATCAGCCCCAGCATTTT.

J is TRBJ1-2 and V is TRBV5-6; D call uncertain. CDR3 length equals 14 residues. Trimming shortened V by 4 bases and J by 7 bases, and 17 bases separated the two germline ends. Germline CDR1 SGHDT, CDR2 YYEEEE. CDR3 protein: CASSPGRVGFGYTF. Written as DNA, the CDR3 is TGTGCCAGCAGCCCCGGACGGGTAGGATTTGGCTACACCTTC.

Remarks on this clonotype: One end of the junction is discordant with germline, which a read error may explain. CDR3 nucleotide sequence: TGTGCCACCAGCCAAGATTCAGTAGCGGGGGGACATTCCTACAATGAGCAGTTCTTC. Translation gives CATSQDSVAGGHSYNEQFF. The chain couples TRBV3-1 to TRBJ2-1, with 10 bases fitting TRBD2. CDR3 length: 19 amino acids. Germline CDR1 is LGHDT and CDR2 is YNNKEL (reference sequence).

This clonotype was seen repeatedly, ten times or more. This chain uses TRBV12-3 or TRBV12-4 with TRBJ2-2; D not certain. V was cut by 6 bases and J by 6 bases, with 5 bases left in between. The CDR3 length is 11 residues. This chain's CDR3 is CASSLPGELFF. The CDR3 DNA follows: TGTGCCAGCAGCTTACCCGGGGAGCTGTTTTTT.

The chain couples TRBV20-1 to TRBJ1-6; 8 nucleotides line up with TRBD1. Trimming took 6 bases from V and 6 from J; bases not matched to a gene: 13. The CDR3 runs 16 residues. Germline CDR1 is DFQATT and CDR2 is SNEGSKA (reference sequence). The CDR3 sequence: CSAKTAGGSGNSPLHF. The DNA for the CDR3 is TGCAGTGCCAAAACGGCAGGGGGCTCGGGTAATTCACCCCTCCACTTT.

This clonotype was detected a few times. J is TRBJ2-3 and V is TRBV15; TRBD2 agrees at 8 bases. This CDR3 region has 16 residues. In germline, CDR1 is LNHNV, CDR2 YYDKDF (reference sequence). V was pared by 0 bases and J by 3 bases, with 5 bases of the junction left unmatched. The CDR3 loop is CATSRELTGGTDTQYF. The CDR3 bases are TGTGCCACCAGCAGAGAACTGACGGGAGGGACAGATACGCAGTATTTT.